The present TCR beta chain was sequenced within a study of blood T cell repertoires in COVID-19. Study-level background: PBMCs, B-cell-depleted T cells, or T cells were the source of the cDNA or gDNA that made up the material.

As handled by the study authors: Nucleated cell number was recorded as an estimate derived from reference gene primer amplification. TCRdb keeps only in-frame clones here, not all; method: immunoSEQ multiplex PCR. That table furnishes V, J and clone size, whereas the DNA furnished D and trimming. Here the sample spans 35,000 to 50,000 clones, more than 65% being singletons. This CDR3 is built from 13 residues. Germline assignment: CDR1 LNHDA and CDR2 SQIVND (reference sequence). V lost 5 bases and J lost 3, with 11 bases in between. The TCR sequence derives from a woman between 65 and 79 years old with acute or convalescent COVID-19. Input material: peripheral blood. The rearrangement links TRBV19 to TRBJ2-7; maybe TRBD2 (5 bases). The CDR3 DNA follows: TGTGCCAGTAGTCGGACTGAAAACTACGAGCAGTACTTC. It translates to CASSRTENYEQYF.